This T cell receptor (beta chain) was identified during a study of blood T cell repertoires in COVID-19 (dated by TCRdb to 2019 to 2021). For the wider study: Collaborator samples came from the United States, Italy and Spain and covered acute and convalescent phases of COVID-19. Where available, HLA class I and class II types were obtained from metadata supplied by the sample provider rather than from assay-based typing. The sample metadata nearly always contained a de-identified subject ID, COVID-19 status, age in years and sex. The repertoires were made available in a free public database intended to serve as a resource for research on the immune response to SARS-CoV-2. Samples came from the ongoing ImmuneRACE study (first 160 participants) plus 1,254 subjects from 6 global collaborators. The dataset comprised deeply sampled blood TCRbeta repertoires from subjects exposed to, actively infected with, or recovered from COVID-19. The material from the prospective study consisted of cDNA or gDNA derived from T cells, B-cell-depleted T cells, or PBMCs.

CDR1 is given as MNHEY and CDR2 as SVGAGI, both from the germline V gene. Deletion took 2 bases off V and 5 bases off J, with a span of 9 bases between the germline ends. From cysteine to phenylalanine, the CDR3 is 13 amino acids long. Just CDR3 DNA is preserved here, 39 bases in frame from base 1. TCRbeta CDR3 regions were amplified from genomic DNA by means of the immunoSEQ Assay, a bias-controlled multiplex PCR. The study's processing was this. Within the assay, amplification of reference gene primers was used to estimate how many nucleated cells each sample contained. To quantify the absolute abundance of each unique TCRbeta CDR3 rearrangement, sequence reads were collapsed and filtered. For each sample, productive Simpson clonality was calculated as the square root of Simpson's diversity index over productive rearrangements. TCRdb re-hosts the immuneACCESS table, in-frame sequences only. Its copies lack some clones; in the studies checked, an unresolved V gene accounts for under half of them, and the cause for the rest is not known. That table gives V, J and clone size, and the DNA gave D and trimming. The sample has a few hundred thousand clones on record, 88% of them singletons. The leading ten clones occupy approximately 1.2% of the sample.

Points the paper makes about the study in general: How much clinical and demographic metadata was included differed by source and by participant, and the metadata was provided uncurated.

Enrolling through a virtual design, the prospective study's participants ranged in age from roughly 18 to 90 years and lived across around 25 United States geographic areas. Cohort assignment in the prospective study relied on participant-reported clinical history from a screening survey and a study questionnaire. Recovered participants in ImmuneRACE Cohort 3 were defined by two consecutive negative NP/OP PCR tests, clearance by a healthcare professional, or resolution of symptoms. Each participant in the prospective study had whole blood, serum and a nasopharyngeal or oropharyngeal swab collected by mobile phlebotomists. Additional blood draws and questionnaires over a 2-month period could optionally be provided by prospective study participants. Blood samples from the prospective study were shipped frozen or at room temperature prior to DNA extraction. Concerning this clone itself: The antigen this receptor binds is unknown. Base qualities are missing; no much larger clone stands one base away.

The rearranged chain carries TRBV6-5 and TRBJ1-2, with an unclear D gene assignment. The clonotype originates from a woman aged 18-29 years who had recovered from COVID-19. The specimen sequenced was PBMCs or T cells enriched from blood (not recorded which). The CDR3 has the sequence CASSYAPIYGYTF. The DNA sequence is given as TGTGCCAGCAGTTACGCTCCTATTTATGGCTACACCTTC.